Each of the 10 T cell receptor beta chains below was sequenced from the same sample in a study of T cell clusters in autoimmune cytopenias. TRB rearrangements were amplified by touch-down multiplex PCR with mixed TRB-A/B primers. TCRdb processed the multiplex PCR reads again and assigns one entry to each CDR3 protein, with no DNA. The sample includes about 2,700 distinct CDR3 sequences. Each sample's input was around 250 ng genomic DNA, some 38,000 genome equivalents. Material for sequencing was peripheral blood. The receptor set was obtained from a human donor with an autoimmune cytopenia or autoimmune hepatitis (not recorded which).

According to its frequency, this clonotype is medium-sized. This CDR3 reads CASSLIWTGRTGELFF. This chain connects TRBV19 to TRBJ2-2; the D call from TCRdb, TRBD1, cannot be confirmed without DNA. This CDR3 is built from 16 residues. Germline-derived CDR1 and CDR2 are LNHDA and SQIVND (reference sequence).

Measured by frequency, this clonotype is medium-sized. The chain's CDR3 is CATSDPGASGVGDTQYF. The V gene is TRBV24-1, the J gene TRBJ2-3; TCRdb outputs TRBD2, but without DNA this stays unchecked. This CDR3 contains 17 residues. Germline-derived CDR1 and CDR2 are KGHDR and SFDVKD.

This clonotype is deemed medium-sized (0.01 to 0.1%) by its frequency. This chain uses TRBV6-1 with TRBJ2-7; TCRdb proposes TRBD2, but this gene call is untestable without DNA. This CDR3 comprises 14 residues. Looked up from germline, CDR1 is MNHNS and CDR2 is SASEGT. CDR3 sequence reads: CASSEAGGIHEQYF.

This clonotype ranks as medium-sized in terms of frequency. CDR3 protein: CASSPRTGGAYEQYF. J is TRBJ2-7 and V is TRBV27; TCRdb returns TRBD1, unconfirmable since there is no DNA. Germline loops: CDR1 MNHEY, CDR2 SMNVEV (reference sequence). The CDR3 is 15 amino acids.

By frequency, this clonotype is medium-sized. The rearrangement links TRBV5-5 to TRBJ1-5; no DNA is available, so the TRBD1 call from TCRdb remains unchecked. The CDR3 sequence is 15 residues long. In germline, CDR1 is SGHKS, CDR2 YYEKEE (reference sequence). This chain's CDR3 is CASSLGGGFNQPQHF.

Frequency places this clonotype as medium-sized. The chain carries TRBV30 and TRBJ2-1; TCRdb outputs TRBD2, but without DNA this stays unchecked. Germline lookup yields CDR1 GTSNPN and CDR2 SVGIG (reference sequence). There are 14 residues in the CDR3. The CDR3: CAWSVLVPYNEQFF.

By frequency, this clonotype is medium-sized. This chain joins TRBV18 and TRBJ2-7; the D call from TCRdb, TRBD1, cannot be confirmed without DNA. Germline values: CDR1 KGHSH, CDR2 LQKENI. This CDR3 has 13 amino acids. The CDR3 sequence: CATEGQGEDEQYF.

According to its frequency, this clonotype is medium-sized. The chain combines TRBV5-4 with TRBJ2-2; TCRdb's D call, TRBD1, is unchecked because there is no DNA. The length of the CDR3 is 15 residues. The germline gives CDR1 SGHNT, CDR2 YYREEE (reference sequence). The CDR3: CASSALQGADGELFF. Looking up the rest from reference TRBV5-4 and TRBJ2-2 gives the full variable domain: ETGVTQSPTHLIKTRGQQVTLRCSSQSGHNTVSWYQQALGQGPQFIFQYYREEENGRGNFPPRFSGLQFPNYSSELNVNALELDDSALYLCASSALQGADGELFFGEGSRLTVL.

Measured by frequency, this clonotype is medium-sized. V usage is TRBV19 and J usage is TRBJ1-2; the D call from TCRdb, TRBD1, cannot be confirmed without DNA. CDR1 is LNHDA and CDR2 is SQIVND in the germline V gene (reference sequence). This CDR3 is built from 11 residues. The CDR3: CASRRQGGYTF.

This clonotype is classed as medium-sized by frequency. The chain recombines TRBV12-3 or TRBV12-4 with TRBJ2-2; TCRdb's D gene call, TRBD1, goes unchecked for lack of DNA. The CDR3 has 15 amino acids. The CDR3 region is CASSTRSRVDGELFF.